This entry is about one T cell receptor beta chain. Naive CD4+ cells were CD45RA-selected; the remaining cells were memory. The source of the sample is a study of shared clonotypes between healthy human individuals. TCRdb's copy holds only in-frame clones and misses some; the assay was immunoSEQ multiplex PCR. The sample has about 1 million clones; about 80% are singletons. V shed 10 bases and J shed 4 bases, with 13 bases lying between them. The germline V gene has CDR1 ENHRY and CDR2 SYGVKD. CDR3 length equals 12 residues. The V and J genes are TRBV10-3 and TRBJ1-2; no firm D call. The specimen sequenced was memory CD4+ T cells sorted from blood. Described subset: CD45RA-negative fraction. The TCR originated in a man aged 18-30 years in good health. This CDR3 reads CASMDGFYGYTF. CDR3 nucleotides: TGTGCCAGCATGGACGGATTCTATGGCTACACCTTC.